A selection of T cell receptor beta chains follows, all from one sample in a study of regulatory T cells in long-lasting Graves disease. TCRdb fed the multiplex PCR reads into MiXCR, producing one record per CDR3 protein. This table has 300,000 to 500,000 distinct CDR3 sequences, around 20% appearing once. The sequenced sample was peripheral blood mononuclear cells (PBMCs), obtained when the disease was refractory, from a patient treated with antithyroid drugs. Receptors were obtained from a female donor with Graves disease. Each CDR3 is given with its conserved first and last residue. The D gene is left open where the match is weak. The size field is filled for only some rows; it gives once, few, many or a size class.

>NA|TRBV7-2|TRBJ1-2|many
TGTGCCAGCAGCCCCGCACTTCTAGCTAACTATGGCTACACCTTC
CASSPALLANYGYTF
>TRBD1|TRBV13|TRBJ2-7|many
TGTGCCAGCAGCTTAGGGGACAGGGGAGGCTACGAGCAGTACTTC
CASSLGDRGGYEQYF
>NA|TRBV29-1|TRBJ2-3|NA
TGCAGCGCTACCCCCGGGAGCACAGATACGCAGTATTTT
CSATPGSTDTQYF
>NA|TRBV3-1|TRBJ2-7|many
TGTGCCAGCAGCCAAGACATGCTTTACGAGCAGTACTTC
CASSQDMLYEQYF
>NA|TRBV6-5|TRBJ1-2|few
TGTGCCAGCAGTTACGCTGGTGGCTACACCTTC
CASSYAGGYTF
>NA|TRBV2|TRBJ2-2|many
TGTGCCAGCAGTGAACAGAACACCGGGGAGCTGTTTTTT
CASSEQNTGELFF
>NA|TRBV19|TRBJ1-1|NA
TGTGCCAGCTTGAGACATCCCGGTCCCTCTGAAGCTTTCTTT
CASLRHPGPSEAFF
>TRBD2|TRBV28|TRBJ2-3|NA
TGTGCCAGCAGCTCTCGACTAGCGGGAAACCCAGATACGCAGTATTTT
CASSSRLAGNPDTQYF
>NA|TRBV10-3|TRBJ1-1|NA
TGTGCCAGACCCCCCGGACGGAACACTGAAGCTTTCTTT
CARPPGRNTEAFF
>TRBD1|TRBV5-1|TRBJ2-3|NA
TGCGCCAGCAGCAAGGACAGGGGTACAGATACGCAGTATTTT
CASSKDRGTDTQYF
>NA|TRBV27|TRBJ1-6|few
TGTGCCAGCACCCACGTGGGTAATTCACCCCTCCACTTT
CASTHVGNSPLHF
>NA|TRBV29-1|TRBJ2-5|many
TGCAGCGTTGATGAGGAGACCCAGTACTTC
CSVDEETQYF
>TRBD1|TRBV20-1|TRBJ1-6|many
TGCAGTGCTAGACCCGGGACAGCCTATAATTCACCCCTCCACTTT
CSARPGTAYNSPLHF
>NA|TRBV20-1|TRBJ2-7|few
TGCAGTGCTATTCAGGGAAACGAGCAGTACTTC
CSAIQGNEQYF
>TRBD2|TRBV28|TRBJ2-7|few
TGTGCCACCCTCGGGGGGTCCTACGAGCAGTACTTC
CATLGGSYEQYF
>NA|TRBV5-6|TRBJ1-1|NA
TGTGCCAGCATCCCGTTGGGTGCACAGGGGAACACTGAAGCTTTCTTT
CASIPLGAQGNTEAFF
>TRBD1|TRBV5-1|TRBJ1-5|NA
TGCGCCAGCACCCTAATGGGACAGATTTTTAGCAATCAGCCCCAGCATTTT
CASTLMGQIFSNQPQHF
>NA|TRBV28|TRBJ2-1|few
TGTGCCAGCAGCCGGCAGCTGGGGGAAAGGAATGAGCAGTTCTTC
CASSRQLGERNEQFF
>TRBD1|TRBV15|TRBJ1-4|many
TGTGCCACCAGCAGAGAGGGACAGCCCAATGAAAAACTGTTTTTT
CATSREGQPNEKLFF
>TRBD1|TRBV20-1|TRBJ1-2|many
TGCAGTGCTAAAAGGACAGGGGGCATCTACACCTTC
CSAKRTGGIYTF
>NA|TRBV6-1|TRBJ1-5|many
TGTGCCAGCAGTGAGGGTCAGTATAGCAATCAGCCCCAGCATTTT
CASSEGQYSNQPQHF
>TRBD2|TRBV11-2|TRBJ2-5|many
TGTGCCAGCAGCGACCCGACTAGCGGGAGGGGACAAGAGACCCAGTACTTC
CASSDPTSGRGQETQYF
>NA|TRBV18|TRBJ2-3|few
TGTGCCAGCTCACCACCCTCAGGGCGCACAGATACGCAGTATTTT
CASSPPSGRTDTQYF
>NA|TRBV24-1|TRBJ1-1|NA
TGTGCCACCAGTGGCTCAGGGGTCAACGCTGAAGCTTTCTTT
CATSGSGVNAEAFF
>TRBD2|TRBV3-1|TRBJ2-5|few
TGTGCCAGCAGCTCACCGGGACTAGCCGGCCAAGAGACCCAGTACTTC
CASSSPGLAGQETQYF
>TRBD2|TRBV20-1|TRBJ2-1|few
TGCAGTCCATTAAGGCCTAGCGGGAGGGTGGCTGAGCAGTTCTTC
CSPLRPSGRVAEQFF
>NA|TRBV20-1|TRBJ1-2|many
TGCAGTGCCGACAGTGTGCCCTATGGCTACACCTTC
CSADSVPYGYTF
>TRBD1|TRBV7-9|TRBJ2-2|NA
TGTGCCAGCAGCTTAAAAAAAGCAGGGGGCTACACCGGGGAGCTGTTTTTT
CASSLKKAGGYTGELFF
>NA|TRBV7-3|TRBJ1-3|NA
TGTGCCAGCAGCCTCGGACCCGGGGCCGACACCATATATTTT
CASSLGPGADTIYF
>NA|TRBV12-3/TRBV12-4|TRBJ1-3|many
TGTGCCAGCAGTTCAACCGGAGGAAACCGAAACACCATATATTTT
CASSSTGGNRNTIYF
>TRBD2|TRBV27|TRBJ2-3|NA
TGTGCCAGCAGCCCAATAGCGGGAAGCCCAGATACGCAGTATTTT
CASSPIAGSPDTQYF
>NA|TRBV12-3/TRBV12-4|TRBJ2-7|many
TGTGCCAGCAACAAGGGGACTGGGGAGCAGTACTTC
CASNKGTGEQYF
>TRBD2|TRBV28|TRBJ2-1|NA
TGTGCCAGTGGGACTAGCTTTCTCAATGAGCAGTTCTTC
CASGTSFLNEQFF
>NA|TRBV7-6|TRBJ1-4|NA
TGTGCCAGCAGCTTAGCGGGGGAACTTGGGGAAAAACTGTTTTTT
CASSLAGELGEKLFF
>NA|TRBV12-5|TRBJ1-2|many
TGTGCTAGTGGTTTGTCCACTTTTGGAGATGGCTACACCTTC
CASGLSTFGDGYTF
>NA|TRBV11-2|TRBJ2-7|few
TGTGCCAGCAGCTCCGCCAGCCCCGAGCAGTGCTTC
CASSSASPEQCF
>NA|TRBV3-1|TRBJ1-4|NA
TGTGCCAGCAAGTCCCGGAATGAGGAAAAACTGTTTTTT
CASKSRNEEKLFF
>NA|TRBV7-2|TRBJ2-7|NA
TGTGCCAGCAGCTTCGCAGCCCCAAAGTTAGAGCAGTACTTC
CASSFAAPKLEQYF
>NA|TRBV20-1|TRBJ2-5|many
TGCAGTGCTACGCGCGGGTTGGAGACCCAGTACTTC
CSATRGLETQYF
>NA|TRBV12-3/TRBV12-4|TRBJ1-2|many
TGTGCCAGCAGTTCGACAGAGAACTATGGCTACACCTTC
CASSSTENYGYTF
>TRBD2|TRBV7-2|TRBJ2-7|NA
TGTGCCAGCAGCTCCTCAGCGGGAGGGCCCTGCGAGCAGTACTTC
CASSSSAGGPCEQYF
>NA|TRBV18|TRBJ1-6|few
TGTGCCAGCTCCTCGGCAGGGTATTCACCCCTCCACTTT
CASSSAGYSPLHF
>TRBD1|TRBV9|TRBJ1-1|NA
TGTGCCAGCAGCGCATACTTACAGGGGGCGGGCACTGAAGCTTTCTTT
CASSAYLQGAGTEAFF
>NA|TRBV4-3|TRBJ2-7|few
TGCGCCAGCAGCCAAGAGTCAGGGAGGTCGTACGAGCAGTACTTC
CASSQESGRSYEQYF
>NA|TRBV6-2/TRBV6-3|TRBJ2-1|few
TGTGCCAGCAGTTCCCTAGCTCGCAGAGTCGACTACAATGAGCAGTTCTTC
CASSSLARRVDYNEQFF
>NA|TRBV20-1|TRBJ1-2|few
TGCAGTGCTAGCAACAGGGAAGGAGCTTATGGCTACACCTTC
CSASNREGAYGYTF
>NA|TRBV25-1|TRBJ2-2|NA
TGTGCCAGCAGTGAGGGACTCAGGAACACCGGGGAGCTGTTTTTT
CASSEGLRNTGELFF
>NA|TRBV28|TRBJ2-5|many
TGTGCCAGCAGTGTCCTCGGGGGACAAGAGACCCAGTACTTC
CASSVLGGQETQYF
>TRBD1|TRBV28|TRBJ1-5|many
TGTGCCAGCGTATCAACAGGGGGCCCAGATCAGGCCCAGCATTTT
CASVSTGGPDQAQHF
>NA|TRBV7-2|TRBJ1-2|many
TGTGCCAGCAGCTTAGAGGCCTATGGCTACACCTTC
CASSLEAYGYTF
>NA|TRBV6-2/TRBV6-3|TRBJ1-1|many
TGTGCCAGCAGGACGGCGGGGGGTATGAACACTGAAGCTTTCTTT
CASRTAGGMNTEAFF
>NA|TRBV11-2|TRBJ2-2|NA
TGTGCCAGCAGCTTAGTCTCAGGGCTGGGGACCGGGGAGCTGTTTTTT
CASSLVSGLGTGELFF
>NA|TRBV28|TRBJ1-1|many
TGTGCCAGCAGTTTGGGGCAGGTCGCGACTGAAGCTTTCTTT
CASSLGQVATEAFF
>NA|TRBV7-9|TRBJ1-2|NA
TGTGCCAGCAGCTTAGAAGACGGATCTGGCTACACCTTC
CASSLEDGSGYTF
>NA|TRBV27|TRBJ2-7|many
TGTGCCAGCAGCTTCGGGAGATCTTCCTACGAGCAGTACTTC
CASSFGRSSYEQYF
>TRBD1|TRBV30|TRBJ1-5|many
TGTGCCTGGGGAACAGGGGGCAATCAGCCCCAGCATTTT
CAWGTGGNQPQHF
>NA|TRBV11-3|TRBJ2-7|few
TGTGCCAGCGGCTTAGATGGGCCCTTGGACGAGCAGTACTTC
CASGLDGPLDEQYF
>NA|TRBV2|TRBJ1-2|many
TGTGCCAGCAGCGCGTCGATGGACTATGGCTACACCTTC
CASSASMDYGYTF
>NA|TRBV3-1|TRBJ2-2|few
TGTGCCAGCGGTCTAGGGTATACCGGGGAGCTGTTTTTT
CASGLGYTGELFF
>TRBD2|TRBV7-3|TRBJ2-1|many
TGTGCCAGCAGCCCGAATACCGGGACTAGCGGGAGTAATGAGCAGTTCTTC
CASSPNTGTSGSNEQFF